The T cell receptor (beta chain) under discussion was sequenced for a study of blood T cell repertoires in COVID-19. The CDR3 is 14 residues long. V lost 0 bases and J lost 2, with 8 bases in between. From germline, CDR1 is ENHRY and CDR2 SYGVKD. Under the authors' procedure: Quantification of nucleated cells was approximated via reference gene primer amplification. TCRdb's copy holds only in-frame clones and misses some; the assay was immunoSEQ multiplex PCR. That table gives V, J and clone size, and the DNA gave D and trimming. The sample includes some 160,000 clones, approximately 91% seen only once; the top ten take around 5%.

Input material: peripheral blood. The rearrangement joins TRBV10-3 to TRBJ2-7; D may be TRBD2 (6 bases). The clonotype originates from a young man with COVID-19, enrolled during active disease. As DNA, the CDR3 is TGTGCCATCAGTGAGTCTGGGAGGACCTACGAGCAGTACTTC. Encoded protein: CAISESGRTYEQYF.